These 20 T cell receptor beta chains came from one sample sequenced in a study of blood T cell repertoires in COVID-19. The table came from immunoSEQ multiplex PCR; TCRdb's copy has only in-frame clones and leaves some out. The sample has around 300,000 clones, around 90% seen once. Sequencing was carried out using PBMCs or T cells enriched from blood (not recorded which). Receptors were obtained from a woman aged 25 to 45 who had recovered from COVID-19.

CDR3 protein: CASSSRQGGLSEQYF. The DNA for the CDR3 is TGCGCCAGCAGCTCCAGACAAGGAGGGTTATCCGAGCAGTACTTC. This chain joins TRBV5-1 and TRBJ2-7; weak D call: TRBD2 (6 bases). CDR1 SGHRS and CDR2 YFSETQ come from the germline V gene. This CDR3 has 15 residues. Trimming took 3 bases from V and 6 from J, leaving 19 bases between them.

This clone was detected only once. This chain uses TRBV7-9 with TRBJ1-6; TRBD1 matches 7 bases. V lost 5 bases, J lost 10 bases, and 8 bases stayed unmatched. Per germline, CDR1 SEHNR and CDR2 FQNEAQ (reference sequence). This CDR3 region has 14 residues. The CDR3 bases are TGTGCCAGCAGCCTACAGGGGTATGGCTCACCCCTCCACTTT. This encodes CASSLQGYGSPLHF.

V usage is TRBV5-1 and J usage is TRBJ2-7; D is unresolved. V was trimmed by 0 bases and J by 6 bases, leaving 10 bases between them. The CDR3 runs to 13 residues. CDR1 and CDR2 (germline): SGHRS, YFSETQ. CDR3 protein: CASSLAGAPEQYF. For the CDR3, the DNA is TGCGCCAGCAGCTTGGCCGGTGCACCCGAGCAGTACTTC.

This rearrangement joins TRBV19 to TRBJ2-7, with 9 bases matching TRBD1. This CDR3 has 15 residues. The germline gives CDR1 LNHDA, CDR2 SQIVND (reference sequence). V was clipped by 4 bases and J by 2 bases; unmatched bases: 6. The CDR3 is CASSTAGQGTYEQYF. As DNA, the CDR3 is TGTGCCAGTAGTACCGCGGGACAGGGTACCTACGAGCAGTACTTC. Combining the CDR3 with reference TRBV19 and TRBJ2-7 gives the whole variable domain DGGITQSPKYLFRKEGQNVTLSCEQNLNHDAMYWYRQDPGQGLRLIYYSQIVNDFQKGDIAEGYSVSREKKESFPLTVTSAQKNPTAFYLCASSTAGQGTYEQYFGPGTRLTVT.

The gene calls are TRBV10-3 and TRBJ1-1; D not resolved. CDR1 ENHRY and CDR2 SYGVKD come from the germline V gene. V was pared by 3 bases and J by 5 bases, with 13 bases between. The CDR3 is made up of 14 amino acids. In DNA, the CDR3 is TGTGCCATCAGTGAAAGTCAAACCAGGACTGAAGCTTTCTTT. This gives the protein CAISESQTRTEAFF.

This chain uses TRBV28 with TRBJ1-2; 8 bases are shared with TRBD1. Germline CDR1 and CDR2: MDHEN and SYDVKM. The length of the CDR3 is 13 residues. Trimming cost V 11 bases and J 7 bases; bases outside gene matches: 12. The CDR3 region is CAVTGTGEFGYTF. Written as DNA, the CDR3 is TGTGCCGTAACCGGGACAGGTGAATTTGGCTACACCTTC.

V is TRBV6-5 and J is TRBJ2-7; 8 nucleotides match TRBD2. CDR1 MNHEY and CDR2 SVGAGI come from the germline V gene. V was pared by 2 bases and J by 6 bases, with 0 bases of the junction left unmatched. The CDR3 loop spans 12 amino acids. The CDR3 protein is CASSYLAGEQYF. The CDR3 DNA sequence: TGTGCCAGCAGTTACCTAGCGGGCGAGCAGTACTTC.

This chain connects TRBV28 to TRBJ2-7, with unresolved D. Germline V CDR1 and CDR2: MDHEN, SYDVKM. The V gene lost 3 bases and the J gene lost 4 bases, with 4 bases spanning the gap. The CDR3 covers 11 residues. CDR3 loop: CASSFKYEQYF. The CDR3 bases are TGTGCCAGCAGTTTCAAATACGAGCAGTACTTC.

The chain combines TRBV7-2 with TRBJ2-1; D possibly corresponds to TRBD2 (5 bases). Germline V gene lookup returns CDR1 SGHTA and CDR2 FQGNSA. V was shortened by 5 bases and J by 10 bases, with 9 bases between the two germline ends. The CDR3 contains 11 residues. CDR3 sequence: CASSRGWEQFF. CDR3 in DNA: TGTGCCAGCAGCCGGGGATGGGAGCAGTTCTTC.

The chain combines TRBV29-1 with TRBJ2-1; TRBD1 aligns across 9 bases. The V gene's germline CDR1 is SQVTM and CDR2 ANQGSEA. This CDR3 spans 14 amino acids. Trimming cost V 7 bases and J 7 bases; bases outside gene matches: 11. The CDR3 DNA follows: TGCAGCGGGGGAGGGACAGGGCGAGTTAATGAGCAGTTCTTC. It encodes CSGGGTGRVNEQFF.

The chain uses TRBV5-8 and TRBJ2-7; no definite D call. The V gene's germline CDR1 is SGHTS and CDR2 YDEGEE. The V end lost 0 bases, the J end lost 9 bases, and 7 bases lay between the germline ends. The CDR3 contains 11 residues. CDR3 DNA sequence: TGTGCCAGCAGCTTGGTGGCCGCGCAGTACTTC. This sequence encodes CASSLVAAQYF.

This chain links TRBV2 with TRBJ2-7; 10 bases line up with TRBD2. The CDR3 is 15 residues long. Germline assignment: CDR1 SNHLY and CDR2 FYNNEI. Trimming at V came to 2 bases and at J to 6 bases, leaving 7 bases not matched to a gene. This chain's CDR3 is CASSEYLAGAPEQYF. The DNA of the CDR3 is TGTGCCAGCAGTGAATATCTAGCGGGAGCCCCCGAGCAGTACTTC.

This rearrangement joins TRBV6-2 or TRBV6-3 to TRBJ2-1, with 9 bases aligning to TRBD2. Germline trimming cut 5 bases from V and 0 bases from J; bases unmatched to any gene: 5. This CDR3 has 16 residues. In germline, CDR1 is MNHEY, CDR2 SVGEGT. The CDR3 sequence: CASSKFSGSSYNEQFF. In DNA form, the CDR3 reads TGTGCCAGCAGTAAATTTAGCGGGAGCTCCTACAATGAGCAGTTCTTC.

The chain has TRBV7-9 and TRBJ2-7, with D perhaps TRBD2 (5 bases). This CDR3 comprises 17 residues. Germline-derived CDR1 and CDR2 are SEHNR and FQNEAQ (reference sequence). The germline V and J ends were trimmed by 4 bases and 7 bases, with 26 bases remaining between them. This chain's CDR3 is CASSYTDSRSSSGEQYF. The CDR3 nucleotides read TGTGCCAGCAGCTACACAGACTCTCGATCCTCTTCGGGGGAGCAGTACTTC.

The J gene is TRBJ2-1, the V gene TRBV9; TRBD2 is a possible D gene (5 bases). V was shortened by 6 bases and J by 5 bases, with 18 bases between the two germline ends. Germline V lookup: CDR1 SGDLS, CDR2 YYNGEE. The CDR3 has 15 amino acids. This chain's CDR3 is CASNSLAQPNNEQFF. In DNA, the CDR3 is TGTGCCAGCAACTCTCTAGCTCAACCCAACAATGAGCAGTTCTTC.

The CDR3 is CASSLYRDSPLHF. In DNA, the CDR3 is TGCGCCAGCAGCTTATACAGGGATTCACCCCTCCACTTT. The genes are TRBV4-3 and TRBJ1-6; possibly TRBD1 for D (6 bases). Germline loops: CDR1 LGHNA, CDR2 YSLEER. The CDR3 consists of 13 residues. The V end was cut by 5 bases, the J end by 8 bases, with 10 bases between.

This sequence joins TRBV28 and TRBJ2-4, with 11 bases identical to TRBD2. The V segment lost 3 bases and the J segment 2 bases; nucleotides outside the gene matches: 12. The CDR3 totals 19 residues. From germline, CDR1 is MDHEN and CDR2 SYDVKM. In nucleotides, the CDR3 is TGTGCCAGCAGTTTTGACCTAGCGGGGGGTACGGGGACCAAAAACATTCAGTACTTC. This sequence encodes CASSFDLAGGTGTKNIQYF. The full variable domain, rest sourced from reference TRBV28 and TRBJ2-4, is DVKVTQSSRYLVKRTGEKVFLECVQDMDHENMFWYRQDPGLGLRLIYFSYDVKMKEKGDIPEGYSVSREKKERFSLILESASTNQTSMYLCASSFDLAGGTGTKNIQYFGAGTRLSVL.

V usage is TRBV28 and J usage is TRBJ1-5; 8 bases are shared with TRBD1. This CDR3 is built from 17 residues. J was trimmed by 6 bases and V by 3 bases; bases with no gene match: 13. In germline, CDR1 is MDHEN, CDR2 SYDVKM. The chain's CDR3 is CASSFVGRGLGIQPQHF. CDR3 nucleotides: TGTGCCAGCAGTTTTGTGGGCAGGGGGCTAGGTATTCAGCCCCAGCATTTT.

This clone has only a few counts. This chain joins TRBV11-3 and TRBJ2-1; 10 nucleotides line up with TRBD2. Germline assignment: CDR1 SGHNT and CDR2 YENEEA. This CDR3 comprises 14 residues. The ends lost 5 bases at V and 9 bases at J; junction bases unmatched: 7. CDR3 nucleotides: TGTGCCAGCAGCGTGAGCGGGAGGGCCACTGAGCAGTTCTTC. Translation gives CASSVSGRATEQFF.

J is TRBJ1-1 and V is TRBV4-2, with D hard to call. Per the germline V gene, CDR1 is LGHNA and CDR2 is YNFKEQ. The CDR3 is made up of 14 amino acids. The ends were cut back, 1 base at V and 4 bases at J, with 10 bases in the middle. Here the CDR3 reads CASSQAEASTEAFF. The DNA of the CDR3 is TGTGCCAGCAGCCAAGCAGAGGCGAGCACTGAAGCTTTCTTT.